A single sample is the source of the 21 T cell receptor beta chains below, sequenced in a study of beta chain features in type 1 diabetes. Whole-study findings and limits: Among all four CD4+ subsets, Type 1 diabetes patients had TCRB CDR3s that were moderately but significantly shorter.

No cognate antigen is known for these TCRs. Expressed TCRB transcripts were sequenced after all isolated RNA was converted to cDNA. The assay was immunoSEQ multiplex PCR, and TCRdb's table has in-frame clones only and misses some. The sample includes 150,000 to 200,000 clones, more than 60% seen only once; the top ten take roughly 0.095%. The sample comprised naive CD4+ T cells from blood. These receptors were taken from a man aged 30 to 45 with type 1 diabetes.

The gene calls are TRBV29-1 and TRBJ1-2; 8 positions agree with TRBD1. The V gene end was trimmed by 6 bases and the J gene end by 7 bases; junction bases not matched to a gene: 4. Germline lookup yields CDR1 SQVTM and CDR2 ANQGSEA. The CDR3 covers 11 residues. The CDR3 nucleotides are TGCAGCGTGACAGGGGTTACTGGCTACACCTTC. Its translation: CSVTGVTGYTF.

In nucleotides, the CDR3 is TGTGCCAGCAGCATGGACAGGGTGGGGACCGGGGAGCTGTTTTTT. Translated, it gives CASSMDRVGTGELFF. V is TRBV13 and J is TRBJ2-2, with 8 bases matching TRBD1. The V segment lost 5 bases and the J segment 5 bases; nucleotides outside the gene matches: 7. There are 15 residues in the CDR3. CDR1 PRHDT and CDR2 FYEKMQ come from the germline V gene (reference sequence).

A few counts support this clone. The gene calls are TRBV7-2 and TRBJ2-3; D gene unclear. The germline CDR1 and CDR2 sequences are SGHTA and FQGNSA. The germline V and J ends were trimmed by 5 bases and 15 bases, with 21 bases remaining between them. The CDR3 has 13 amino acids. This chain's CDR3 is CASSTEAHTRAYF. CDR3 nucleotide sequence: TGTGCCAGCAGCACTGAAGCCCATACACGAGCCTATTTT.

This sequence joins TRBV29-1 and TRBJ2-3, with a tentative D call TRBD2 (5 bases). V gave up 7 bases and J gave up 5 bases, with 10 bases separating them. The CDR3 spans 11 residues. Germline values: CDR1 SQVTM, CDR2 ANQGSEA. The DNA of the CDR3 is TGCAGCGCCCGGGATGGAGATACGCAGTATTTT. Amino acids: CSARDGDTQYF.

The chain recombines TRBV9 with TRBJ1-3; no reliable D call. CDR3 size: 16 residues. Germline V CDR1 and CDR2: SGDLS, YYNGEE. V was clipped by 0 bases and J by 0 bases, with 10 bases between them. CDR3: CASSVAPPGSGNTIYF. For the CDR3, the DNA is TGTGCCAGCAGCGTAGCCCCTCCAGGCTCTGGAAACACCATATATTTT.

This clone was seen a few times. The chain links TRBV29-1 to TRBJ2-1; 9 bases match TRBD1. Germline CDR1 SQVTM, CDR2 ANQGSEA. The CDR3 sequence is 12 residues long. The DNA of the CDR3 is TGCAGAGGGACAGGGAGGTACAATGAGCAGTTCTTC. This encodes CRGTGRYNEQFF.

J is TRBJ2-4 and V is TRBV4-1, with a weak D call TRBD1 (5 bases). This CDR3 is 16 amino acids long. V lost 0 bases to trimming and J lost 1 base, with 10 bases between them. In germline, CDR1 is MGHRA, CDR2 YSYEKL. The CDR3 DNA reads as TGCGCCAGCAGCCAAGATGGGTCAGGGGCCAAAAACATTCAGTACTTC. Protein: CASSQDGSGAKNIQYF.

This clone was observed a single time. The V call is TRBV25-1, the J call TRBJ2-5; the D gene is possibly TRBD2 (5 bases). CDR1 is MGHDK and CDR2 is SYGVNS in the germline V gene. Deletions cut 4 bases from V and 0 bases from J, with 9 bases between. This CDR3 is built from 14 residues. The CDR3 DNA reads TGTGCCAGCAGTGTCCAGGACTACCAAGAGACCCAGTACTTC. It translates to CASSVQDYQETQYF.

The gene calls are TRBV30 and TRBJ2-5; D remains unclear. Trimming stripped 1 base from V and 6 bases from J, with 9 bases between. The germline V gene has CDR1 GTSNPN and CDR2 SVGIG (reference sequence). This CDR3 has 12 amino acids. The CDR3 DNA is TGTGCCTGGAGTGGGCCTCGGCAGACCCAGTACTTC. Translating it yields CAWSGPRQTQYF.

The chain combines TRBV28 with TRBJ1-2; 12 bases line up with TRBD1. CDR1 and CDR2 (germline): MDHEN, SYDVKM. The V segment lost 4 bases and the J segment 6 bases; nucleotides outside the gene matches: 3. The length of the CDR3 is 14 residues. The CDR3 bases are TGTGCCAGCAGTTCGGGACAGGGGGCGAATGGCTACACCTTC. Amino acids: CASSSGQGANGYTF.

The chain carries TRBV25-1 and TRBJ2-1; D is unclear. Trimming stripped 3 bases from V and 3 bases from J, with 6 bases between. CDR3 length: 13 amino acids. Germline values: CDR1 MGHDK, CDR2 SYGVNS. The CDR3 protein is CASSDGNYNEQFF. The CDR3 DNA reads TGTGCCAGCAGTGACGGAAACTACAATGAGCAGTTCTTC.

In this sample, this clone turned up a few times. This chain links TRBV30 with TRBJ1-1; D gene ambiguous. The germline V gene encodes CDR1 GTSNPN and CDR2 SVGIG (reference sequence). The CDR3 loop spans 15 amino acids. Trimming took 5 bases from V and 0 from J, leaving 16 bases between them. CDR3 loop: CAWSAVGFMNTEAFF. The CDR3 DNA is TGTGCCTGGTCTGCAGTGGGGTTCATGAACACTGAAGCTTTCTTT.

This clone turned up a few times. The rearrangement links TRBV7-2 to TRBJ2-3, with no clear D. With 0 bases removed from V and 1 base from J, the gap between germline ends came to 5 bases. Germline CDR1 and CDR2: SGHTA and FQGNSA. This CDR3 has 14 amino acids. The CDR3 nucleotides read TGTGCCAGCAGCTTAGCGCTCCGCACAGATACGCAGTATTTT. This encodes CASSLALRTDTQYF. Supplemented by reference TRBV7-2 and TRBJ2-3, the full variable domain reads GAGVSQSPSNKVTEKGKDVELRCDPISGHTALYWYRQSLGQGLEFLIYFQGNSAPDKSGLPSDRFSAERTGGSVSTLTIQRTQQEDSAVYLCASSLALRTDTQYFGPGTRLTVL.

The V and J genes are TRBV25-1 and TRBJ2-7; TRBD2 is a possible D gene (6 bases). The CDR3 sequence is 17 residues long. CDR1 MGHDK and CDR2 SYGVNS come from the germline V gene. V was pared by 0 bases and J by 2 bases, with 17 bases between. CDR3 protein: CASSEYSFSGDTYEQYF. For the CDR3, the DNA is TGTGCCAGCAGTGAATATTCCTTTTCGGGAGACACCTACGAGCAGTACTTC.

This sequence joins TRBV7-2 and TRBJ2-3, with 7 bases lining up with TRBD1. CDR1 and CDR2 from the germline V gene are SGHTA and FQGNSA. After removal of 5 bases from V and 2 bases from J, the junction contained 10 bases not matched to a gene. The CDR3 sequence is 16 residues long. CDR3 bases: TGTGCCAGCAGCCAACCGGACAGGTTCTCCACAGATACGCAGTATTTT. Residues: CASSQPDRFSTDTQYF. The complete variable domain, with remaining parts taken from reference TRBV7-2 and TRBJ2-3, reads GAGVSQSPSNKVTEKGKDVELRCDPISGHTALYWYRQSLGQGLEFLIYFQGNSAPDKSGLPSDRFSAERTGGSVSTLTIQRTQQEDSAVYLCASSQPDRFSTDTQYFGPGTRLTVL.

This sequence joins TRBV5-1 and TRBJ2-7; TRBD1 agrees at 12 bases. The V gene end was trimmed by 4 bases and the J gene end by 6 bases; junction bases not matched to a gene: 5. Germline V gene lookup returns CDR1 SGHRS and CDR2 YFSETQ. CDR3 length: 14 residues. DNA for the CDR3: TGCGCCAGCAGCCGGGGACAGGGGGCAGGCGAGCAGTACTTC. It is translated as CASSRGQGAGEQYF.

This chain connects TRBV29-1 to TRBJ1-2, with D unresolved. Per the germline V gene, CDR1 is SQVTM and CDR2 is ANQGSEA. The CDR3 is 12 residues long. With 3 bases removed from V and 5 bases from J, the gap between germline ends came to 10 bases. This chain's CDR3 is CSVDRQLYGYTF. CDR3 DNA sequence: TGCAGCGTTGATAGGCAGCTTTATGGCTACACCTTC. The variable domain in full, with the rest retrieved from reference TRBV29-1 and TRBJ1-2, is SAVISQKPSRDICQRGTSLTIQCQVDSQVTMMFWYRQQPGQSLTLIATANQGSEATYESGFVIDKFPISRPNLTFSTLTVSNMSPEDSSIYLCSVDRQLYGYTFGSGTRLTVV.

Of note for this clone: Other nucleotide sequences from this sample produce the same CDR3. The chain links TRBV30 to TRBJ1-5; D is ambiguous. Germline loops: CDR1 GTSNPN, CDR2 SVGIG (reference sequence). V shed 2 bases and J shed 2 bases, with 7 bases lying between them. This CDR3 comprises 13 residues. CDR3 in amino acids: CAWSPGGNQPQHF. The CDR3 nucleotides are TGTGCCTGGAGTCCCGGGGGCAATCAGCCCCAGCATTTT.

About this clone itself: The sample contains more than one DNA sequence encoding this CDR3. This rearrangement joins TRBV29-1 to TRBJ2-3, with D unclear. Germline assignment: CDR1 SQVTM and CDR2 ANQGSEA. The CDR3 runs 10 residues. The V and J ends lost 5 bases and 0 bases respectively, with 0 bases between them. The CDR3 bases are TGCAGCGTTAGCACAGATACGCAGTATTTT. Translating it yields CSVSTDTQYF.

This sequence joins TRBV4-3 and TRBJ2-3; D is unclear. Germline V CDR1 and CDR2: LGHNA, YSLEER. The length of the CDR3 is 13 residues. Trimming removed 1 base at V and 5 bases at J, with 7 bases between. CDR3 nucleotide sequence: TGCGCCAGCAGCCAAGCCCCGAGAGATACGCAGTATTTT. The encoded protein is CASSQAPRDTQYF.

The J gene is TRBJ2-3, the V gene TRBV25-1; D may be TRBD2 (6 bases). The ends were cut back, 2 bases at V and 3 bases at J, with 18 bases in the middle. Germline V gene sequence: CDR1 MGHDK, CDR2 SYGVNS. The length of the CDR3 is 17 residues. In nucleotides, the CDR3 is TGTGCCAGCAGTGAAAGCTACGGGGGTCAGGTAACAGATACGCAGTATTTT. Its translation: CASSESYGGQVTDTQYF.